The present TCR beta chain was sequenced within a study of T cell repertoires in cytomegalovirus infection. Turning to the study itself: Matching HLA type and CMV infection were both indicated by public TCR beta signatures. Findings and limits, study-wide: The ex vivo response was dominated by HLA-C-restricted CMV-specific TCR beta clonotypes. Pooled public TCR beta family frequency picked out CMV carriers with the relevant HLA.

CDR3 size: 15 residues. The V gene's germline CDR1 is SGHTA and CDR2 FQGNSA. Each CDR3 protein gets one entry after TCRdb re-called the reads with MiXCR. The table has fewer than 350,000 distinct CDR3 sequences, around a tenth seen once. As to this clonotype: Antigen specificity is unknown. The junction does not match germline at one end; this may be a read error.

This receptor was taken from a human donor in good health (CMV status not recorded). Some clones in this sample may be carry-over from other donors' samples. The chain joins TRBV7-2 to TRBJ2-7; 12 nucleotides match TRBD2. The source material was PBMCs. This CDR3 is CASSNYGTSGYVQYF. In DNA form, the CDR3 reads TGTGCCAGCAGCAATTACGGGACTAGCGGGTACGTGCAGTACTTC.